One TCR beta chain is described in this entry. Its antigen is currently unknown. Primed by a sample-barcoded 5' primer and a J-beta primer mix, a second PCR proceeded for 7 to 11 cycles. Tagging of each cDNA molecule was performed by a template-switch adaptor with 12 random nucleotides. A single record per CDR3 protein comes from TCRdb applying MiXCR to the 5' RACE reads. This sample has approximately 1,700,000 distinct CDR3 sequences, with roughly two fifths found just once. The CDR3 has 14 amino acids. The data derive from a study of blood T cells in healthy people across ages. Notes on the study in general: Donors of long life had a larger count of naive CD4+ cells and greater diversity than aged donors.

This sequence joins TRBV12-3 or TRBV12-4 and TRBJ2-7; 10 bases match TRBD2. The J call may not be correct, given that the DNA end is closer to TRBJ2-5. The sequenced sample consisted of blood. This clonotype was obtained from a human donor in good health. DNA for the CDR3: TGTGCCAGCGAATGGAGCGGGGGGGCCCAGACCCAGTACTTC. Translated: CASEWSGGAQTQYF.